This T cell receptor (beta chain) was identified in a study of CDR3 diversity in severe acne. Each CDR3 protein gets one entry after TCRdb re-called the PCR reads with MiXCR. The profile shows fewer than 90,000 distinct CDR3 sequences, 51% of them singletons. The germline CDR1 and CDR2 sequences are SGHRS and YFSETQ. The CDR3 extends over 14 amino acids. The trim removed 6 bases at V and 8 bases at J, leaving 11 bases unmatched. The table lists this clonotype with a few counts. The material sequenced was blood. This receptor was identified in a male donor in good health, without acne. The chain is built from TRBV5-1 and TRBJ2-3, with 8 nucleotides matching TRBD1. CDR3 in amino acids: CASTGQAAGGTQYF. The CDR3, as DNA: TGCGCCAGCACGGGACAGGCCGCCGGGGGTACGCAGTATTTT.